A selection of T cell receptor beta chains follows, all from one sample in a study of blood T cell repertoires in COVID-19. Profiled with immunoSEQ multiplex PCR; TCRdb holds only in-frame clones, not every one. This sample has fewer than 200,000 clones, with around four fifths found just once. Input material: PBMCs or T cells enriched from blood (not recorded which). These receptors were taken from a woman aged 50 to 60 who had recovered from COVID-19. CDR3s include the opening cysteine and the closing phenylalanine or tryptophan. The D gene is left open where the match is weak. The listing skips clone size in some rows; elsewhere it reads once, few, many or a size class.

J,D,size,V,DNA,CDR3
TRBJ2-7,NA,NA,TRBV18,TGTGCCAGCGCGTCGGGAGACACTAATTACCAGCAGTACTTC,CASASGDTNYQQYF
TRBJ2-7,NA,NA,TRBV11-2,TGTGCCAGCAGTCGGAGTTACGAGCAGTACTTC,CASSRSYEQYF
TRBJ1-5,NA,NA,TRBV6-5,TGTGCCAGCAGTTGGGGTCCTTGGGGAGAACCCCAGCATTTT,CASSWGPWGEPQHF
TRBJ2-2,NA,NA,TRBV5-1,TGCGCCAGCAGCTTGGGACAGACGAACACCGGGGAGCTGTTTTTT,CASSLGQTNTGELFF
TRBJ1-2,NA,few,TRBV7-2,TGTGCCAGCAGCACGGACAGTACGGCTAACTATGGCTACACCTTC,CASSTDSTANYGYTF
TRBJ2-7,NA,NA,TRBV4-3,TGCGCCAGCAGCCAGGATGGACAGACCTACGAGCAGTACTTC,CASSQDGQTYEQYF
TRBJ2-7,TRBD1,few,TRBV5-5,TGTGCCAGCAGCTGGCACCGTCTAACAGGGGTATTGGACGAGCAGTACTTC,CASSWHRLTGVLDEQYF
TRBJ2-4,NA,NA,TRBV3-1/TRBV3-2,TGTGCCAGCAGCCAAACACAGGGCTGGGACAAAAACATTCAGTACTTC,CASSQTQGWDKNIQYF
TRBJ1-2,NA,NA,TRBV9,TGTGCCAGCAGCGTAGGCCTTGAGGACACATATGGCTACACCTTC,CASSVGLEDTYGYTF
TRBJ1-2,NA,NA,TRBV19,TGTGCCAGTACCACAGGAACCCACTATGGCTACACCTTC,CASTTGTHYGYTF
TRBJ2-3,NA,NA,TRBV30,TGTGCCTGGAGTCTGGACTCGCGCACAGATACGCAGTATTTT,CAWSLDSRTDTQYF
TRBJ1-3,TRBD1,NA,TRBV5-6,TGTGCCAGCAGTCAGATCAGGGGGGCTGGAAACACCATATATTTT,CASSQIRGAGNTIYF
TRBJ2-5,TRBD1,NA,TRBV3-1/TRBV3-2,TGTGCCAGCAGTCTACCGGGACAGCTCGAGACCCAGTACTTC,CASSLPGQLETQYF
TRBJ1-3,NA,few,TRBV28,TGTGCCAGCAGTCGACCCGGGGGGCTCTCTGGAAACACCATATATTTT,CASSRPGGLSGNTIYF
TRBJ2-3,TRBD2,NA,TRBV19,TGTGCCAGTAGGTCGGCGGGAGTGGGCACAGATACGCAGTATTTT,CASRSAGVGTDTQYF
TRBJ2-6,NA,NA,TRBV2,TGTGCCAGTCTGTTAGACAGCTCTGGGGCCAACGTCCTGACTTTC,CASLLDSSGANVLTF
TRBJ1-3,NA,few,TRBV3-1/TRBV3-2,TGTGCCAGCAGCCAAGTAGGAGGGAGGAACACCATATATTTT,CASSQVGGRNTIYF
TRBJ2-7,TRBD2,NA,TRBV5-1,TGCGCCAGCAAGGAACTAGCGGCCTTAAACGAGCAGTACTTC,CASKELAALNEQYF
TRBJ2-4,NA,once,TRBV2,TGTGCCAGCAGTGCGACAGGAAACATTCAGTACTTC,CASSATGNIQYF
TRBJ2-1,TRBD1,NA,TRBV10-2,TGCGCCAGCAGTGAAGGGACAGGCAGCTCCTACAATGAGCAGTTCTTC,CASSEGTGSSYNEQFF
TRBJ1-2,NA,NA,TRBV2,TGTGCCAGCAGTGAAGGATGGGGGACACACTATGGCTACACCTTC,CASSEGWGTHYGYTF
TRBJ2-2,NA,NA,TRBV7-9,TGTGCCAGCAGATTTAGCCGGGGCGGGGAGCTGTTTTTT,CASRFSRGGELFF
TRBJ1-3,NA,NA,TRBV19,TGTGCCAGTAGTGGAAGGGACTCAACCTCTGGAAACACCATATATTTT,CASSGRDSTSGNTIYF
TRBJ2-1,NA,NA,TRBV9,TGTGCCAGCAGCGTACCCCACTCATACAATGAGCAGTTCTTC,CASSVPHSYNEQFF
TRBJ2-1,NA,NA,TRBV18,TGTGCCAGCTCTCCATTTCCTGGTATGAGTGAGCAGTTCTTC,CASSPFPGMSEQFF
TRBJ2-5,NA,NA,TRBV3-1/TRBV3-2,TGTGCCAGCAGCCAAGACTACCCGAGCCTTCAAGAGACCCAGTACTTC,CASSQDYPSLQETQYF
TRBJ1-5,NA,NA,TRBV11-2,TGTGCCAGCAGCTTAGGAGAGGATCAGCCCCAGCATTTT,CASSLGEDQPQHF
TRBJ2-5,NA,NA,TRBV5-1,TGCGCCAGCAGCGGGCTCACGGGGTCGAACCAAGAGACCCAGTACTTC,CASSGLTGSNQETQYF
TRBJ2-2,TRBD2,once,TRBV19,TGTGCCAGTAGTCCCCGGACTAGCGGGAGGAGTCGCGGCACCGGGGAGCTGTTTTTT,CASSPRTSGRSRGTGELFF
TRBJ1-1,TRBD1,NA,TRBV10-2,TGCGCCAGCAGTGAGACCCAGGGGGTTGAAGCTTTCTTT,CASSETQGVEAFF
TRBJ2-7,TRBD1,NA,TRBV28,TGTGCCAGCAGGGACAGGGCATACGAGCAGTACTTC,CASRDRAYEQYF
TRBJ2-1,NA,NA,TRBV7-2,TGTGCCAGCTCCCTCTATACGGGTAACTACAATGAGCAGTTCTTC,CASSLYTGNYNEQFF
TRBJ1-2,NA,NA,TRBV9,TGTGCCAGCAGCGTAGGGTCCCCCCTCGTCAGCTATGGCTACACCTTC,CASSVGSPLVSYGYTF
TRBJ2-3,NA,NA,TRBV28,TGTGCCACGGGTTACACAGATACGCAGTATTTT,CATGYTDTQYF
TRBJ2-2,TRBD2,NA,TRBV7-9,TGTGCCAGCAGCTTAGGCGGGGGGACTAGCGTCCCCGGGGAGCTGTTTTTT,CASSLGGGTSVPGELFF
TRBJ2-5,NA,NA,TRBV7-3,TGTGCCAGCAGCTTAAGAGGCGGGGCTCAACCCCAAGAGACCCAGTACTTC,CASSLRGGAQPQETQYF
TRBJ1-5,NA,few,TRBV7-8,TGTGCCAGCAGCCCCAGTGAGGGGCCCCAGCATTTT,CASSPSEGPQHF
TRBJ1-5,NA,NA,TRBV11-2,TGTGCCAGCAGTTACCAGGGCAATCAGCCCCAGCATTTT,CASSYQGNQPQHF
TRBJ1-2,NA,NA,TRBV20-1,TGCAGTGCTAGCTCCGGGGTTGGCTACACCTTC,CSASSGVGYTF
TRBJ2-5,NA,NA,TRBV28,TGTGCCAGCAGTCCCGCGGGGGAGACCCAGTACTTC,CASSPAGETQYF
TRBJ2-7,NA,NA,TRBV28,TGTGCCAGCAGTTTCCAGCGTAACTCCTACGAGCAGTACTTC,CASSFQRNSYEQYF
TRBJ2-5,NA,NA,TRBV30,TGTGCCTGGGGGCCCGGTGAGAGGGACCAAGAGACCCAGTACTTC,CAWGPGERDQETQYF
TRBJ2-1,NA,NA,TRBV11-2,TGTGCCAGCAGCTTACAGGCGAGTGAGCAGTTCTTC,CASSLQASEQFF
TRBJ2-2,TRBD1,NA,TRBV24-1,TGTGCCACCAGTGGCTTGACAGGGGGCGCGGGCACCGGGGAGCTGTTTTTT,CATSGLTGGAGTGELFF
TRBJ2-5,NA,NA,TRBV2,TGTGCCAGCAGCCCCGTTAGCGGAGGCGGGGAGACCCAGTACTTC,CASSPVSGGGETQYF
TRBJ2-2,TRBD2,NA,TRBV5-1,TGCGCCAGCAGCTTGTTGACGCCTAGCGGAAAGAACACCGGGGAGCTGTTTTTT,CASSLLTPSGKNTGELFF
TRBJ2-2,NA,NA,TRBV30,TGTGCCTGGAGTGTAATGTCGGGTAGGGAGCTGTTTTTT,CAWSVMSGRELFF
TRBJ2-1,TRBD2,NA,TRBV6-5,TGTGCCAGCAGTATTAGCGGGATCCGCAATGAGCAGTTCTTC,CASSISGIRNEQFF
TRBJ2-2,NA,few,TRBV7-8,TGTGCCAGCAGCGAGGGAGTCACCGGGGAGCTGTTTTTT,CASSEGVTGELFF
TRBJ1-5,NA,NA,TRBV15,TGTGCCACCAGCAGAGATAACGGTCAGCCCCAGCATTTT,CATSRDNGQPQHF
TRBJ1-1,TRBD1,NA,TRBV5-1,TGCGCCAGCAGCTTAAGACAGGGGGCGGTGGGAAACACTGAAGCTTTCTTT,CASSLRQGAVGNTEAFF
TRBJ1-2,NA,NA,TRBV7-2,TGTGCCAGCAGCTTAACAACAGGAAACTATGGCTACACCTTC,CASSLTTGNYGYTF